Listed below are T cell receptor beta chains from one sample, sequenced in a study of T cells in narcolepsy. Only in-frame clones appear in the TCRdb table, and some are missing; sequencing was by immunoSEQ multiplex PCR. The data hold some 30,000 clones, with about four fifths observed a single time. Sequenced input: CD45RA- memory CD4+ T cells from PBMCs. These receptors all stem from a human donor with narcolepsy. Both conserved end residues are part of each CDR3. Each record gives: clone size, V gene, D gene, J gene, CDR3 protein, CDR3 DNA. A D gene is named only where the DNA matches it firmly. The listing skips clone size in some rows; elsewhere it reads once, few, many or a size class.

clone size: NA; V gene: TRBV6-1; D gene: NA; J gene: TRBJ2-7; CDR3 protein: CASSMAGPYEQYF; CDR3 DNA: TGTGCCAGCAGCATGGCAGGGCCCTACGAGCAGTACTTC
clone size: NA; V gene: TRBV25-1; D gene: NA; J gene: TRBJ1-1; CDR3 protein: CASSEVPGGAFF; CDR3 DNA: TGTGCCAGCAGTGAAGTCCCTGGGGGGGCTTTCTTT
clone size: NA; V gene: TRBV4-1; D gene: TRBD1; J gene: TRBJ1-2; CDR3 protein: CASSPALPGQKKIYGYTF; CDR3 DNA: TGCGCCAGCAGCCCAGCCCTTCCGGGACAGAAAAAGATCTATGGCTACACCTTC
clone size: NA; V gene: TRBV7-2; D gene: NA; J gene: TRBJ1-5; CDR3 protein: CASSPQGQLNQPQHF; CDR3 DNA: TGTGCCAGCAGCCCCCAAGGACAATTAAATCAGCCCCAGCATTTT
clone size: medium-sized; V gene: TRBV9; D gene: TRBD2; J gene: TRBJ2-7; CDR3 protein: CASSPKVEVKAGGPSYEQYF; CDR3 DNA: TGTGCCAGCAGCCCAAAGGTAGAGGTCAAAGCGGGGGGCCCCTCCTACGAGCAGTACTTC
clone size: NA; V gene: TRBV19; D gene: NA; J gene: TRBJ2-5; CDR3 protein: CASSIRGRQTQYF; CDR3 DNA: TGTGCCAGTAGTATAAGGGGGAGGCAGACCCAGTACTTC
clone size: once; V gene: TRBV27; D gene: TRBD1; J gene: TRBJ2-3; CDR3 protein: CASSLSTGQGPSTDTQYF; CDR3 DNA: TGTGCCAGCAGTTTATCGACGGGACAGGGTCCTAGCACAGATACGCAGTATTTT
clone size: NA; V gene: TRBV28; D gene: TRBD1; J gene: TRBJ2-7; CDR3 protein: CASQGGQGRYEQYF; CDR3 DNA: TGTGCCAGCCAGGGTGGACAGGGCCGCTACGAGCAGTACTTC
clone size: NA; V gene: TRBV2; D gene: TRBD1; J gene: TRBJ1-2; CDR3 protein: CASRLTGGSGYTF; CDR3 DNA: TGTGCCAGTCGGTTGACAGGGGGCTCTGGCTACACCTTC
clone size: NA; V gene: TRBV30; D gene: NA; J gene: TRBJ1-1; CDR3 protein: CAWRRDQGKAFF; CDR3 DNA: TGTGCCTGGAGACGGGATCAGGGGAAGGCTTTCTTT
clone size: once; V gene: TRBV6-5; D gene: NA; J gene: TRBJ2-6; CDR3 protein: CASTQHWVGANVLTF; CDR3 DNA: TGTGCCAGCACCCAACATTGGGTTGGGGCCAACGTCCTGACTTTC
clone size: NA; V gene: TRBV27; D gene: NA; J gene: TRBJ1-3; CDR3 protein: CASRLRWGHGNTIYF; CDR3 DNA: TGTGCCAGTCGACTGCGCTGGGGGCATGGAAACACCATATATTTT
clone size: NA; V gene: TRBV5-8; D gene: NA; J gene: TRBJ1-2; CDR3 protein: CASALGGTRYYGYTF; CDR3 DNA: TGTGCCAGCGCGTTAGGGGGGACGCGATACTATGGCTACACCTTC
clone size: NA; V gene: TRBV7-2; D gene: NA; J gene: TRBJ2-7; CDR3 protein: CASSSRQGGLGYEQYF; CDR3 DNA: TGTGCCAGCAGCAGCCGACAGGGAGGATTGGGGTACGAGCAGTACTTC
clone size: NA; V gene: TRBV27; D gene: TRBD1; J gene: TRBJ1-1; CDR3 protein: CASSPQGQANTEAFF; CDR3 DNA: TGTGCCAGCAGTCCCCAGGGACAGGCGAACACTGAAGCTTTCTTT
clone size: few; V gene: TRBV7-2; D gene: TRBD1; J gene: TRBJ2-5; CDR3 protein: CASSARTGLQETQYF; CDR3 DNA: TGTGCCAGCAGCGCGCGGACAGGACTTCAAGAGACCCAGTACTTC
clone size: NA; V gene: TRBV5-1; D gene: TRBD1; J gene: TRBJ1-1; CDR3 protein: CASSSSTGMNTEAFF; CDR3 DNA: TGCGCCAGCAGCTCGTCGACAGGGATGAACACTGAAGCTTTCTTT
clone size: NA; V gene: TRBV5-6; D gene: NA; J gene: TRBJ1-6; CDR3 protein: CASSLFSGTDSPLHF; CDR3 DNA: TGTGCCAGCAGCTTGTTTTCAGGGACGGACTCACCCCTCCACTTT
clone size: NA; V gene: TRBV6-5; D gene: TRBD1; J gene: TRBJ1-2; CDR3 protein: CASREPTGAYGYTF; CDR3 DNA: TGTGCCAGCAGAGAGCCGACAGGGGCATATGGCTACACCTTC
clone size: once; V gene: TRBV7-2; D gene: NA; J gene: TRBJ2-6; CDR3 protein: CASSLGRTSGANVLTF; CDR3 DNA: TGTGCCAGCAGCTTAGGTAGAACCTCTGGGGCCAACGTCCTGACTTTC
clone size: NA; V gene: TRBV5-1; D gene: NA; J gene: TRBJ1-3; CDR3 protein: CASSLDTPSSGNTIYF; CDR3 DNA: TGCGCCAGCAGCTTAGACACCCCTTCATCTGGAAACACCATATATTTT
clone size: NA; V gene: TRBV11-2; D gene: NA; J gene: TRBJ1-4; CDR3 protein: CASSLGVGGENEKLFF; CDR3 DNA: TGTGCCAGCAGCTTGGGGGTAGGCGGTGAGAATGAAAAACTGTTTTTT
clone size: NA; V gene: TRBV5-1; D gene: NA; J gene: TRBJ2-3; CDR3 protein: CASSLLGTDTQYF; CDR3 DNA: TGCGCCAGCAGCTTGTTAGGCACAGATACGCAGTATTTT
clone size: NA; V gene: TRBV13; D gene: NA; J gene: TRBJ2-5; CDR3 protein: CASSPRYDRSQETQYF; CDR3 DNA: TGTGCCAGCAGCCCCCGTTACGACAGGAGCCAAGAGACCCAGTACTTC
clone size: once; V gene: TRBV4-2; D gene: TRBD1; J gene: TRBJ2-5; CDR3 protein: CASSLDRGLETQYF; CDR3 DNA: TGTGCCAGCAGCCTGGACAGGGGGCTTGAGACCCAGTACTTC
clone size: once; V gene: TRBV5-1; D gene: NA; J gene: TRBJ1-1; CDR3 protein: CASSSHTVMNTEAFF; CDR3 DNA: TGCGCCAGCAGCAGTCATACAGTCATGAACACTGAAGCTTTCTTT
clone size: NA; V gene: TRBV5-1; D gene: NA; J gene: TRBJ1-1; CDR3 protein: CASSSRAQDNLEAFF; CDR3 DNA: TGCGCCAGCAGCTCCCGCGCCCAGGATAATCTTGAAGCTTTCTTT
clone size: NA; V gene: TRBV20-1; D gene: NA; J gene: TRBJ2-1; CDR3 protein: CSASRLNEQFF; CDR3 DNA: TGCAGTGCTAGTCGTCTGAATGAGCAGTTCTTC
clone size: NA; V gene: TRBV9; D gene: TRBD1; J gene: TRBJ2-7; CDR3 protein: CASSTTGTGGYEQYF; CDR3 DNA: TGTGCCAGCAGCACTACCGGGACAGGGGGCTACGAGCAGTACTTC
clone size: once; V gene: TRBV18; D gene: TRBD1; J gene: TRBJ1-3; CDR3 protein: CASSPFMPGQGRDTIYF; CDR3 DNA: TGTGCCAGCTCACCCTTCATGCCGGGACAGGGGAGGGACACCATATATTTT
clone size: once; V gene: TRBV19; D gene: TRBD1; J gene: TRBJ1-2; CDR3 protein: CASSSRGGNYGYTF; CDR3 DNA: TGTGCCAGTAGTTCTCGAGGGGGCAACTATGGCTACACCTTC